This T cell receptor (beta chain) was captured in a study of cytomegalovirus exposure and HLA in healthy donors. CDR1 and CDR2 (germline): MNHNS, SASEGT. The V and J ends lost 2 bases and 0 bases respectively, with 10 bases between them. This CDR3 comprises 15 residues. The PCR ran on 60 Vbeta and 13 Jbeta primers. Here immunoSEQ multiplex PCR was the method, and the copy in TCRdb shows in-frame clones only, minus some. The sample gives roughly 180,000 clones, around 81% of which show up once; around 2.1% is in the top ten. Regarding this clone: The antigen remains unidentified.

General study findings and limits: A later analysis found that most CMV-associated TCR beta chains appeared HLA-restricted. Being indistinguishable, some V segments were excluded, TRBV6-2 and TRBV6-3 among them. An analysis done earlier found most TCR beta V segments productive about 87% or about 30% of the time.

Specimen: PBMCs. The sequence was obtained from a woman between 18 and 29 years old in good health and CMV-seropositive. The chain couples TRBV6-1 to TRBJ1-2; no reliable D call. CDR3 protein: CASSELFAANYGYTF. The CDR3 coding sequence is TGTGCCAGCAGTGAACTCTTCGCAGCTAACTATGGCTACACCTTC.